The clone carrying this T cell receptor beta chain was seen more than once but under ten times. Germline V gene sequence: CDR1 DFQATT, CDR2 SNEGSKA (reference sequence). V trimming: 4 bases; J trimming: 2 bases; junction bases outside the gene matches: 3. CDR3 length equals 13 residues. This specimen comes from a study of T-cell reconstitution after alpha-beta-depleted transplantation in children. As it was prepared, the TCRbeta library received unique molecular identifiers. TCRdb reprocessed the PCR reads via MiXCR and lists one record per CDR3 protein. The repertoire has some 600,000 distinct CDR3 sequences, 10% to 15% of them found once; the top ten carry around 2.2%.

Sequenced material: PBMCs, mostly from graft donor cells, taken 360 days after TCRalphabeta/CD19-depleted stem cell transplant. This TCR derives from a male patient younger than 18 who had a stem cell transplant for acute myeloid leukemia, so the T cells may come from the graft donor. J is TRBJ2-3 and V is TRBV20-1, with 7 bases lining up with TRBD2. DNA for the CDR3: TGCAGTGCTAATCTAGCGGACACAGATACGCAGTATTTT. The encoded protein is CSANLADTDTQYF.